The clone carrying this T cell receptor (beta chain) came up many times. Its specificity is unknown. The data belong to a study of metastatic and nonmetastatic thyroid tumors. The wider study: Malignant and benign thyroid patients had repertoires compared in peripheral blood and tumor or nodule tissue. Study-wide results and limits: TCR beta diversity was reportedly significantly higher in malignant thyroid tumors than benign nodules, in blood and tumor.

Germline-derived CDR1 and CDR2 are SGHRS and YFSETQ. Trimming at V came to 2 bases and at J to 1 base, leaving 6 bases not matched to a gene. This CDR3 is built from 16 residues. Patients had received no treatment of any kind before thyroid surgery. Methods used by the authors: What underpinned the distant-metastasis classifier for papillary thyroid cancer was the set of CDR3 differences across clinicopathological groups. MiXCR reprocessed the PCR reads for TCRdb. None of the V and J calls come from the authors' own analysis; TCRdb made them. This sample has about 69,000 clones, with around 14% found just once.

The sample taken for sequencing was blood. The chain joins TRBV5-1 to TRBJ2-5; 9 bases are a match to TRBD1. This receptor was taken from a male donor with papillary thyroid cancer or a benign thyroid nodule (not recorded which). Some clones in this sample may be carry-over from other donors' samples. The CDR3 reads CASSFRQGGVQETQYF. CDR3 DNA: TGCGCCAGCAGCTTCCGACAGGGGGGGGTCCAAGAGACCCAGTACTTC.